This record concerns one T cell receptor (beta chain) sequence. This entry comes from a study of blood T cell repertoires in COVID-19. In germline, CDR1 is WNHNN, CDR2 SYGVQD (reference sequence). There are 17 residues in the CDR3. V was clipped by 6 bases and J by 0 bases; unmatched bases: 11. Per the authors' pipeline: By means of reference gene primer amplification, nucleated cell counts were estimated. Assay: immunoSEQ multiplex PCR; the TCRdb copy retains only in-frame clones and omits some. Clone size and the V and J calls come from that table; the DNA yielded D and trimming. The top ten clones hold about 10% of a sample with 150,000 to 200,000 clones, approximately 85% of them seen once.

The receptor was derived from a man aged 55 to 69 with active or convalescent COVID-19. This rearrangement joins TRBV10-1 to TRBJ1-3, with 7 bases that match TRBD1. The sequenced sample was peripheral blood. In nucleotides, the CDR3 is TGCGCCAGCAGCAGGGGCCCAGGGGGTGACTCTGGAAACACCATATATTTT. This translates into CASSRGPGGDSGNTIYF.